This T cell receptor beta chain is from a study of T cell repertoires in cytomegalovirus infection. There are a few counts of this clonotype. MiXCR, applied by TCRdb to the reads, yields one record per CDR3 protein. The data contain 400,000 to 550,000 distinct CDR3 sequences, around 10% of them singletons. The germline CDR1 and CDR2 sequences are KGHSH and LQKENI. This CDR3 is built from 16 residues. Trimming shortened V by 1 base and J by 1 base, and 10 bases separated the two germline ends. The sequenced material came from PBMCs. The V and J genes are TRBV18 and TRBJ2-2, with unresolved D. The sequence came from a human donor in good health (CMV status not recorded). Some clones in this sample may be carry-over from other donors' samples. In nucleotides, the CDR3 is TGTGCCAGCTCACCACTGCAGGCCGAGAACACCGGGGAGCTGTTTTTT. Its protein is CASSPLQAENTGELFF.